These 30 T cell receptor beta chains came from one sample sequenced in a study of tumor-infiltrating lymphocytes in primary liver carcinoma. Without any cell sorting, 20-30 mg of bulk tissue yielded co-extracted RNA and DNA. The investigators made TCR beta cDNA from 400 to 550 ng total RNA, using a constant-region primer. Three nested multiplex PCR rounds, a slightly modified ARM-PCR, produced the libraries for TCR beta. PCR rounds one and two used TRBV1-TRBV30 forward primers with a C-beta reverse primer for 10 cycles each. Each CDR3 protein gets one entry after TCRdb re-called the multiplex PCR reads with MiXCR. The table has about 200,000 distinct CDR3 sequences, around four fifths seen once. The sample was tumor tissue from primary liver carcinoma. Every receptor here comes from a man aged 40-50 years with primary liver carcinoma and hepatitis B virus infection.

This clonotype was observed once. An end of the junction differs from the germline gene, which may be a read error. This sequence joins TRBV11-2 and TRBJ2-3; 7 nucleotides line up with TRBD2. The CDR3 spans 16 residues. From germline, CDR1 is SGHAT and CDR2 FQNNGV. In DNA form, the CDR3 reads TGTGCCAGCAACTCCCCGGGACTTGCGGGAGTGGATATGCAGTATTTT. It translates to CASNSPGLAGVDMQYF.

As for this clonotype: One end of the junction fails to match germline, which may point to a read error. The chain recombines TRBV6-5 with TRBJ1-3; the D is unclear. The germline gives CDR1 MNHEY, CDR2 SVGAGI. This CDR3 contains 14 residues. The CDR3 sequence: CASRPKVPGNIIYF. DNA for the CDR3: TGTGCCAGCAGGCCCAAAGTCCCTGGAAACATCATATATTTT.

This clonotype rates as medium-sized (0.01 to 0.1%). This chain joins TRBV11-3 and TRBJ1-3; no clear D gene. Germline CDR1 SGHNT, CDR2 YENEEA. The CDR3 covers 10 residues. Trimming pared 3 bases from V and 9 bases from J, leaving 3 bases between. CDR3 amino acids: CASSFSTIYF. CDR3 coding DNA: TGTGCCAGCAGCTTCTCCACCATATATTTT.

This clonotype occurred many times. The chain couples TRBV6-6 to TRBJ2-7; 7 bases are a match to TRBD2. CDR1 is MNHNY and CDR2 is SVGAGI in the germline V gene (reference sequence). V dropped 6 bases and J dropped 2; count of bases not matched to a gene: 7. The CDR3 runs 14 residues. The CDR3 reads CASSIAGSAYEQYF. The CDR3 nucleotides read TGTGCCAGCAGCATAGCGGGCTCGGCCTACGAGCAGTACTTC.

Points on this clonotype: One junction end disagrees with the germline gene, perhaps due to a read error. V and J are TRBV6-2 or TRBV6-3 and TRBJ2-1; the D is unclear. The germline V gene encodes CDR1 MNHEY and CDR2 SVGEGT. The CDR3 extends over 14 amino acids. The CDR3 here is CASSPYHYRNEQSF. CDR3 coding DNA: TGTGCCAGCAGTCCTTACCACTACCGCAATGAGCAGTCCTTC.

With regard to this clonotype: Here the CDR3 omits its conserved ending phenylalanine or tryptophan, so a read error is the likely source. The rearrangement joins TRBV11-2 to TRBJ2-3; 10 bases match TRBD2. V shed 9 bases, J shed 2 bases, and the junction held 8 bases outside the gene matches. Germline V gene lookup returns CDR1 SGHAT and CDR2 FQNNGV. The CDR3 length is 15 residues. CDR3 loop: CARRGTSVDTDTQYL. Written as DNA, the CDR3 is TGTGCCAGAAGAGGGACTAGCGTAGACACAGATACGCAGTATTTG.

V gene TRBV5-4 combines with J gene TRBJ2-1; the D gene is possibly TRBD2 (5 bases). The CDR3 contains 12 residues. Germline V gene lookup returns CDR1 SGHNT and CDR2 YYREEE (reference sequence). CDR3 loop: CTNSSPGNEQFF. Here the CDR3 DNA reads TGTACCAACAGCTCCCCGGGAAATGAGCAGTTCTTC.

Comments on this clonotype: A much larger clone lies one base from this, so it may be a read error. This CDR3 is CASSLPPGRGNQPQQF. CDR3 coding DNA: TGTGCCAGCAGTTTACCCCCAGGGCGAGGCAATCAGCCCCAGCAGTTT. The chain employs TRBV28 and TRBJ1-5, with TRBD1 as a possible D gene (5 bases). The CDR3 spans 16 residues. Germline-derived CDR1 and CDR2 are MDHEN and SYDVKM.

A note on this clonotype: The germline gene is not matched at one end of the junction; a read error may be the cause. The V gene is TRBV14, the J gene TRBJ2-1, with TRBD2 identical over 7 bases. CDR3 length equals 13 residues. Germline CDR1 and CDR2: SGHDN and FVKESK. The CDR3 reads CASSQLAGDEQFF. CDR3 sequence (DNA): TGTGCCAGCAGCCAGTTAGCGGGTGATGAGCAATTCTTC.

This clonotype was seen only once. The chain recombines TRBV21-1 with TRBJ1-5. TRBV21-1 is termed a pseudogene. The CDR3 has 15 residues. CDR3 in amino acids: CASTQVGMAYQSQHF. CDR3 nucleotides: TGTGCCAGCACCCAAGTGGGGATGGCGTATCAGTCCCAGCATTTT.

As to this clonotype: The junction differs from germline at one of its ends, possibly a read error. This chain uses TRBV28 with TRBJ2-4; no clear D. The CDR3 consists of 11 residues. Germline assignment: CDR1 MDHEN and CDR2 SYDVKM. The CDR3 loop is CDSSSVLIQYF. CDR3 in DNA: TGTGACAGCAGTTCGGTACTCATCCAGTACTTC.

The chain joins TRBV28 to TRBJ1-2; D gene unclear. Germline CDR1 and CDR2: MDHEN and SYDVKM. The CDR3 consists of 16 residues. Trimming pared 6 bases from V and 1 base from J, leaving 18 bases between. DNA for the CDR3: TGTGCCAGCAGCCTAGGTTTCAGTGTACTTAACTATGGCTACACCTTC. Protein product: CASSLGFSVLNYGYTF.

For this clonotype: Because it lacks the conserved phenylalanine or tryptophan at the end, this CDR3 is likely a read error. The chain is built from TRBV18 and TRBJ1-1, with D perhaps matching TRBD1 (5 bases). This CDR3 is 16 amino acids long. Germline V gene lookup returns CDR1 KGHSH and CDR2 LQKENI. V lost 2 bases and J 0 bases, leaving 13 bases between the germline ends. CDR3 nucleotides: TGTGCCAGCTCACCAACCCGCGACAGTCTGAACACTGAAGCTTTCATT. Encoded protein: CASSPTRDSLNTEAFI.

About this clonotype itself: The final CDR3 position lacks the conserved phenylalanine or tryptophan, pointing to a likely read error. V is TRBV6-6 and J is TRBJ2-7; D ambiguous. The V end lost 9 bases, the J end lost 0 bases, and 21 bases lay between the germline ends. The CDR3 is made up of 16 amino acids. Germline loops: CDR1 MNHNY, CDR2 SVGAGI (reference sequence). The CDR3 nucleotides are TGTGCCAGTCTTTTGGATGGTGGAACAAGCTCCTACGAGCAGTACTCC. It specifies CASLLDGGTSSYEQYS.

V usage is TRBV12-5 and J usage is TRBJ2-7; D could derive from TRBD1 or TRBD2 (5 bases each). The CDR3 length is 13 residues. The germline CDR1 and CDR2 sequences are LGHNT and FRNRAP. The chain's CDR3 is CVSEGTGSYDLYF. CDR3 coding DNA: TGTGTCAGTGAGGGGACCGGTTCCTACGACCTGTACTTC.

The rearrangement uses TRBV6-1 and TRBJ2-5, with D perhaps matching TRBD2 (6 bases). The CDR3 runs 17 residues. The V gene lost 10 bases and the J gene lost 8 bases, with 32 bases spanning the gap. Germline CDR1 and CDR2: MNHNS and SASEGT. This CDR3 reads CAKTIAEGPMDRVTQYF. CDR3 in DNA: TGTGCCAAGACCATAGCGGAAGGCCCGATGGACCGCGTCACCCAGTACTTC.

Regarding this clonotype: The conserved final phenylalanine or tryptophan is absent from the CDR3, which likely points to a read error. The chain has TRBV11-1 and TRBJ2-3, with a weak D call TRBD2 (5 bases). Germline CDR1 and CDR2: SGHAT and FQDESV (reference sequence). This CDR3 has 15 residues. The CDR3 loop is CASTLPRESTDTQYS. DNA of the CDR3: TGTGCCAGCACTTTGCCGAGGGAGAGCACAGATACACAGTATTCT.

This clonotype is a singleton in its sample. The conserved closing phenylalanine or tryptophan is absent in this CDR3, likely reflecting a read error. The chain is built from TRBV6-2 or TRBV6-3 and TRBJ2-7; D uncertain. The CDR3 runs to 11 residues. The germline V gene encodes CDR1 MNHEY and CDR2 SVGEGT. The CDR3 reads CASSYTYEQYL. The CDR3 coding sequence is TGTGCAAGCAGTTACACCTACGAGCAGTACCTC.

This clonotype turned up a few times. One end of the junction does not line up with germline, which may come from a read error. This chain uses TRBV29-1 with TRBJ2-1; TRBD2 matches at 7 bases. The CDR3 runs 15 residues. Germline V gives CDR1 SQVTM, CDR2 ANQGSEA. CDR3 nucleotides: TGTAGCGTTGGACTAGTGGGAGGGTTCTACAATGAGCAGATCTTC. This translates into CSVGLVGGFYNEQIF.

With regard to this clonotype: Relative to the germline gene, one junction end is altered; a read error may explain this. The chain links TRBV6-2 or TRBV6-3 to TRBJ2-1; D uncertain. The CDR3 contains 14 residues. Germline CDR1 is MNHEY and CDR2 is SVGEGT. The CDR3 sequence is CSRSYLIVGNEQFF. CDR3 DNA sequence: TGTTCCAGGAGTTACCTGATAGTTGGAAATGAGCAGTTCTTC.

This clonotype was counted only a few times. Just one base apart from a much larger clone, this may be a read error. The gene calls are TRBV28 and TRBJ2-1; TRBD2 is a possible D gene (6 bases). Germline CDR1 is MDHEN and CDR2 is SYDVKM. The CDR3 consists of 14 residues. V gave up 7 bases and J gave up 4 bases, with 14 bases separating them. The CDR3 DNA reads TGTGCCAGCATGTTGGGAGGTCCTTACAATGAGCAGTTCTTC. It is translated as CASMLGGPYNEQFF. Full variable domain (remainder filled in from reference TRBV28 and TRBJ2-1): DVKVTQSSRYLVKRTGEKVFLECVQDMDHENMFWYRQDPGLGLRLIYFSYDVKMKEKGDIPEGYSVSREKKERFSLILESASTNQTSMYLCASMLGGPYNEQFFGPGTRLTVL.

Worth noting for this clonotype: This CDR3 fails to terminate in the conserved phenylalanine or tryptophan, so it likely reflects a read error. The chain carries TRBV12-3 or TRBV12-4 and TRBJ1-2; no clear D gene. V was shortened by 6 bases and J by 5 bases, with 10 bases between the two germline ends. The CDR3 has 12 amino acids. The CDR3 DNA follows: TGTGCCAGCAGCATATGGGGTTATGGCTACACCATC. Its protein is CASSIWGYGYTI.

Turning to this clonotype: Sequence at one end of the junction differs from germline and may be a read error. The J gene is TRBJ2-7, the V gene TRBV30; TRBD2 might be the D (5 bases). Per the germline V gene, CDR1 is GTSNPN and CDR2 is SVGIG (reference sequence). The CDR3 consists of 15 residues. The CDR3 spells CARRPIGRRDYEQYF. DNA for the CDR3: TGTGCCCGGAGGCCTATAGGAAGAAGGGATTACGAGCAGTACTTC.

As for this clonotype: At one end, the junction sequence differs from germline, possibly due to a read error. The chain couples TRBV11-1 to TRBJ1-6; D is ambiguous. The CDR3 sequence is 13 residues long. CDR1 is SGHAT and CDR2 is FQDESV in the germline V gene (reference sequence). CDR3 protein: CASRRILVLPLHF. As DNA, the CDR3 is TGTGCCAGCAGGCGGATACTGGTTTTACCCCTCCATTTT.

About this clonotype: The junction departs from the called germline gene at one end, perhaps through a read error. V gene TRBV29-1 combines with J gene TRBJ2-5; D not resolved. This CDR3 is 12 amino acids long. The germline V gene encodes CDR1 SQVTM and CDR2 ANQGSEA. CDR3 in amino acids: CSVATLQEAQYF. The CDR3 region has the DNA TGCAGCGTCGCGACTTTGCAAGAGGCCCAGTACTTC.

The rearrangement links TRBV6-5 to TRBJ1-1; no clear D gene. CDR3 length equals 12 residues. V gave up 5 bases and J gave up 5 bases, with 9 bases separating them. Germline CDR1 and CDR2: MNHEY and SVGAGI. CDR3 residues: CASSGSQTEAFF. The DNA of the CDR3 is TGTGCCAGCAGTGGGTCACAGACTGAAGCTTTCTTT.

The V call is TRBV6-1, the J call TRBJ2-7; no reliable D call. This CDR3 is built from 16 residues. Germline V gene data show CDR1 as MNHNS and CDR2 as SASEGT. Trimming took off 9 bases at V and 0 bases at J, with 21 bases between the two ends. This CDR3 is CARNPNRALSSYEQYF. The CDR3 region has the DNA TGTGCCAGAAATCCTAACCGAGCCCTAAGCTCCTACGAGCAGTACTTC.

A word on this clonotype: The junction departs from germline at one end; a sequencing error may be responsible. The chain employs TRBV28 and TRBJ2-4; weak D call: TRBD1 (5 bases). The CDR3 extends over 15 amino acids. CDR1 and CDR2 from the germline V gene are MDHEN and SYDVKM. The CDR3 spells CTSSPPGLARDSQYF. The CDR3 coding sequence is TGTACCAGCAGCCCTCCCGGGTTGGCCAGAGACAGTCAGTACTTC.

Remarks on this clonotype: Germline is not matched at one junction end, which may reflect a read error. V is TRBV29-1 and J is TRBJ1-1; D call uncertain. This CDR3 is built from 13 residues. Per the germline V gene, CDR1 is SQVTM and CDR2 is ANQGSEA. This CDR3 reads CSVGETQNTEAFF. CDR3 DNA: TGCAGCGTTGGGGAGACCCAGAACACTGAGGCTTTCTTT.

Notes on this clonotype: At one end, the junction sequence differs from germline, possibly due to a read error. The chain employs TRBV6-6 and TRBJ1-3, with D perhaps TRBD1 (6 bases). The CDR3 extends over 15 amino acids. Germline CDR1 and CDR2: MNHNY and SVGAGI (reference sequence). CDR3 sequence: CASSTGGGSGNTIYF. The CDR3 DNA follows: TGTGCCAGCAGTACCGGGGGGGGCTCTGGGAACACAATATATTTT.